Sequencing of this T cell receptor beta chain was carried out in a study of T cell responses to AZD1222 COVID-19 vaccine. The germline V gene has CDR1 SGHAT and CDR2 FQNNGV. CDR3 length: 14 amino acids. The V gene lost 5 bases and the J gene lost 12 bases, with 20 bases spanning the gap. Libraries were prepared by immunoSEQ multiplex PCR; TCRdb keeps only in-frame clonotypes and omits some of them. The sample records 95,000 to 150,000 clones, 92% being singletons. Material: peripheral blood, obtained on day 0 of AZD1222 vaccination. The receptor comes from an adult in good health. The V gene is TRBV11-2, the J gene TRBJ2-1; D possibly corresponds to TRBD1 (6 bases). The CDR3 DNA reads as TGTGCCAGCAGCCACCGGGACCTGCGAGGGGGGCAGTTCTTC. Translating gives CASSHRDLRGGQFF.